The rows below give T cell receptor beta chains drawn from one sample of a study of Ad26.COV2.S vaccination and SARS-CoV-2 variants. Using immunoSEQ multiplex PCR, the repertoire was profiled, and TCRdb retains in-frame clones only, with some absent. The sample has hundreds of thousands of clones; approximately 92% are singletons. This specimen was peripheral blood, taken in a trial of Ad26.COV2.S vaccine versus placebo. These receptors were collected from a person between 18 and 65 years old who received the Ad26.COV2.S COVID-19 vaccine or a placebo. CDR3s include the opening cysteine and the closing phenylalanine or tryptophan. The D gene is left open where the match is weak. Not every row has a clone size; where given, it reads once, few, many or a size class.

CDR3aa,CDR3nt,j_gene,abundance,v_gene,d_gene
CASRGLADQETQYF,TGTGCCAGCAGAGGACTAGCGGACCAAGAGACCCAGTACTTC,TRBJ2-5,.,TRBV11-2,TRBD2
CASSIPGQGANHEQYF,TGTGCCAGTAGTATACCGGGACAGGGGGCGAACCACGAGCAGTACTTC,TRBJ2-7,.,TRBV19,TRBD1
CASSLSGISTGELFF,TGTGCCAGCAGTTTAAGTGGGATCTCCACCGGGGAGCTGTTTTTT,TRBJ2-2,.,TRBV27,.
CASSLTQRDTQYF,TGTGCCAGCAGCTTAACCCAGCGGGATACGCAGTATTTT,TRBJ2-3,.,TRBV7-3,.
CASPSYRGLAGNIQYF,TGTGCCAGCCCGTCGTACCGGGGGCTAGCGGGGAACATTCAGTACTTC,TRBJ2-4,.,TRBV6-4,TRBD2
CASSPRDRGSDSPLHF,TGTGCCAGCAGCCCCAGGGACAGGGGATCCGATTCACCCCTCCACTTT,TRBJ1-6,.,TRBV7-6,TRBD1
CASSQESRRGVELFF,TGCGCCAGCAGCCAAGAGTCTAGAAGGGGGGTGGAACTGTTTTTT,TRBJ1-4,.,TRBV4-3,.
CASSLTGAGYGYTF,TGTGCCAGCAGTTTGACGGGGGCCGGCTATGGCTACACCTTC,TRBJ1-2,once,TRBV28,.
CASSLGLAEQYF,TGTGCCAGCAGTTTGGGACTGGCGGAGCAGTACTTC,TRBJ2-7,.,TRBV28,.
CASSVGRASNQPQHF,TGTGCCAGCAGTGTAGGGAGGGCTAGCAATCAGCCCCAGCATTTT,TRBJ1-5,few,TRBV2,.
CASSARTVVHTDTQYF,TGTGCCAGCAGCGCCCGGACAGTCGTCCACACAGATACGCAGTATTTT,TRBJ2-3,.,TRBV21-1,.
CASSSGLADGQETQYF,TGTGCCAGCAGCTCCGGACTAGCGGACGGTCAAGAGACCCAGTACTTC,TRBJ2-5,.,TRBV7-8,TRBD2
CASSQVIQHTEAFF,TGCGCCAGCAGCCAAGTAATCCAGCACACTGAAGCTTTCTTT,TRBJ1-1,.,TRBV4-3,.
CASSPDDGRGSYEQYF,TGTGCCAGCAGCCCGGATGATGGGAGAGGCTCCTACGAGCAGTACTTC,TRBJ2-7,.,TRBV6-2/TRBV6-3,.
CASSPPLKLSAFF,TGTGCCAGCAGCCCTCCGTTAAAGTTATCAGCTTTCTTT,TRBJ1-1,.,TRBV7-8,.
CASRAGLAGGIPWRNEQFF,TGTGCCAGCAGGGCAGGACTAGCGGGAGGCATACCGTGGCGCAATGAGCAGTTCTTC,TRBJ2-1,.,TRBV6-4,TRBD2
CASSQGAGPQTNTEAFF,TGTGCCAGCAGCCAAGGCGCGGGACCTCAGACGAACACTGAAGCTTTCTTT,TRBJ1-1,few,TRBV3-1/TRBV3-2,.
CASSPNSRNEQFF,TGTGCCAGCTCACCTAATTCGCGGAATGAGCAGTTCTTC,TRBJ2-1,.,TRBV18,.
CAWSVQASGNHEQYF,TGTGCCTGGAGTGTACAGGCTAGCGGGAACCACGAGCAGTACTTC,TRBJ2-7,.,TRBV30,TRBD2
CASMTSGGTSIYNEQFF,TGTGCCAGCATGACTTCCGGTGGGACTAGCATATACAATGAGCAGTTCTTC,TRBJ2-1,.,TRBV2,TRBD2
CASTRDLNYEQYF,TGTGCCAGCACCCGGGACTTAAACTACGAGCAGTACTTC,TRBJ2-7,few,TRBV7-2,.
CASSVGGSSGNTIYF,TGTGCCAGCAGCGTAGGAGGGAGCTCTGGAAACACCATATATTTT,TRBJ1-3,.,TRBV9,.
CASTPGQSDTIYF,TGTGCCAGTACCCCGGGTCAATCGGACACCATATATTTT,TRBJ1-3,.,TRBV18,.
CASSPRLAGANEQFF,TGTGCCAGCAGCCCCCGGCTAGCGGGAGCCAATGAGCAGTTCTTC,TRBJ2-1,few,TRBV7-8,TRBD2
CASRGGQLKFYEQYF,TGTGCCAGCAGGGGGGGACAGTTAAAATTCTACGAGCAGTACTTC,TRBJ2-7,.,TRBV6-5,.
CSASSGATEKLFF,TGCAGTGCTAGTTCGGGGGCGACTGAAAAACTGTTTTTT,TRBJ1-4,.,TRBV20-1,.
CASSSYDSGANVLTF,TGTGCCAGCAGTTCCTATGACTCTGGGGCCAACGTCCTGACTTTC,TRBJ2-6,once,TRBV6-5,.
CASSPPLYNEQFF,TGTGCCAGCAGCCCCCCACTTTACAATGAGCAGTTCTTC,TRBJ2-1,.,TRBV7-2,.
CASSLWTGNEQFF,TGTGCCAGCAGTTTATGGACAGGGAATGAGCAGTTCTTC,TRBJ2-1,.,TRBV6-2/TRBV6-3,TRBD1
CASTPRVPGFYGYTF,TGTGCCAGCACCCCGCGGGTTCCGGGGTTCTATGGCTACACCTTC,TRBJ1-2,.,TRBV11-1,.
CASSPTLQGTETQYF,TGTGCCAGCAGCCCTACTCTACAGGGGACGGAGACCCAGTACTTC,TRBJ2-5,.,TRBV9,TRBD1
CASSPLAGAYYNEQFF,TGTGCCAGCAGCCCGCTAGCGGGAGCGTACTACAATGAGCAGTTCTTC,TRBJ2-1,few,TRBV7-6,TRBD2
CASSQGRGRNTEAFF,TGTGCCAGCTCCCAGGGGCGAGGGAGGAACACTGAAGCTTTCTTT,TRBJ1-1,.,TRBV18,.
CSVEDGPSTDTQYF,TGCAGCGTTGAAGATGGACCTAGCACAGATACGCAGTATTTT,TRBJ2-3,.,TRBV29-1,.
CASSPRTGPLQETQYF,TGTGCCAGTAGTCCCCGGACAGGGCCTTTACAAGAGACCCAGTACTTC,TRBJ2-5,once,TRBV19,TRBD1
CASSLEWGGYGYTF,TGTGCCAGCAGCTTAGAATGGGGGGGCTATGGCTACACCTTC,TRBJ1-2,.,TRBV7-2,.
CASSSQQGDTQYF,TGTGCCAGCAGTAGTCAGCAGGGGGATACGCAGTATTTT,TRBJ2-3,.,TRBV6-2/TRBV6-3,.
CASSVGFVGGGDTEAFF,TGTGCCAGCAGCGTAGGATTTGTTGGGGGCGGTGACACTGAAGCTTTCTTT,TRBJ1-1,.,TRBV9,.
CASSLSFGGATEAFF,TGTGCCAGCAGTTTATCTTTTGGGGGGGCCACTGAAGCTTTCTTT,TRBJ1-1,few,TRBV27,.
CASSQTLTGRFPAFF,TGCGCCAGCAGCCAAACCTTGACAGGGAGATTTCCGGCTTTCTTT,TRBJ1-1,.,TRBV4-1,TRBD1
CASSIVRGTEAFF,TGTGCCAGTAGTATAGTGAGGGGGACTGAAGCTTTCTTT,TRBJ1-1,.,TRBV19,.
CASSLVPLAGAGNNEQFF,TGTGCCAGCAGCTTAGTTCCCTTAGCGGGAGCGGGCAACAATGAGCAGTTCTTC,TRBJ2-1,.,TRBV7-2,TRBD2
CAWNLDRDQPQHF,TGTGCCTGGAACCTAGACAGGGATCAGCCCCAGCATTTT,TRBJ1-5,.,TRBV30,TRBD1
CATSDLASSGGLYNEQFF,TGTGCCACCAGTGATTTGGCGTCTAGCGGGGGCCTCTACAATGAGCAGTTCTTC,TRBJ2-1,.,TRBV24-1,TRBD2
CASSPNSGQGLYEQYF,TGCGCCAGCAGCCCAAATTCGGGACAGGGCCTCTACGAGCAGTACTTC,TRBJ2-7,.,TRBV4-1,TRBD1
CASSDRGNYGYTF,TGTGCCAGCAGCGACAGGGGGAACTATGGCTACACCTTC,TRBJ1-2,.,TRBV27,TRBD1
CASSPPSDFHEQYF,TGTGCCAGCTCACCACCTTCGGATTTCCACGAGCAGTACTTC,TRBJ2-7,.,TRBV18,.
CASSLWPGQTTYGYTF,TGCGCCAGCAGCCTGTGGCCGGGACAGACTACCTATGGCTACACCTTC,TRBJ1-2,few,TRBV5-1,TRBD1
CASSLARWTSDTDTQYF,TGTGCCAGCAGCTTAGCGCGATGGACTAGCGACACAGATACGCAGTATTTT,TRBJ2-3,.,TRBV7-2,TRBD2
CASRDSYNEQFF,TGCGCCAGCAGGGACTCTTACAATGAGCAGTTCTTC,TRBJ2-1,.,TRBV10-2,.
CASSIGARSTDTQYF,TGTGCCAGTAGTATTGGGGCTAGGAGCACAGATACGCAGTATTTT,TRBJ2-3,.,TRBV19,.
CSVRDGPRQGRNYGYTF,TGCAGCGTCCGCGACGGACCTAGACAGGGCCGGAACTATGGCTACACCTTC,TRBJ1-2,once,TRBV29-1,TRBD1
CASSVATGRDYTGELFF,TGTGCCAGCAGCGTAGCTACCGGCCGGGACTACACCGGGGAGCTGTTTTTT,TRBJ2-2,.,TRBV9,.
CASSTSGRALAGELFF,TGTGCCAGTAGTACTAGCGGGAGGGCCTTAGCCGGGGAGCTGTTTTTT,TRBJ2-2,.,TRBV19,TRBD2